The clone carrying this T cell receptor (beta chain) was counted between two and nine times. This record belongs to a study of T-cell reconstitution after alpha-beta-depleted transplantation in children. The CDR3 spans 15 residues. The V gene's germline CDR1 is LGHDT and CDR2 YNNKEL (reference sequence). The V end was cut by 2 bases, the J end by 5 bases, with 16 bases between. The authors prepared the TCRbeta library with unique molecular identifiers. In TCRdb, the PCR reads were re-called with MiXCR into one record per CDR3 protein. The sample holds a few hundred thousand distinct CDR3 sequences, 9% to 10% seen once.

The chain is built from TRBV3-1 and TRBJ2-7; tentatively, D is TRBD2 (6 bases). Material: PBMCs from the stem cell graft donor, obtained from the stem cell graft. The source of this sequence is a human donor who donated a stem cell graft to a child with SCID. CDR3 protein: CASSQYGGTGNEQYF. The CDR3 DNA is TGTGCCAGCAGCCAATACGGGGGTACCGGTAACGAGCAGTACTTC.